The 14 T cell receptor beta chains reported below all come from one sample, sequenced in a study of T cells after somatic rescue of genetic block. Generated by immunoSEQ multiplex PCR, the TCRdb table keeps only in-frame clones and is missing some. The profile shows 88,000 or so clones, 70% to 90% of them singletons. Sequenced: peripheral blood mononuclear cells (PBMCs). The receptors here all came from a woman younger than 30.

The rearrangement links TRBV30 to TRBJ1-2; D gene ambiguous. With 6 bases removed from V and 0 bases from J, the gap between germline ends came to 11 bases. Germline V lookup: CDR1 GTSNPN, CDR2 SVGIG (reference sequence). The CDR3 length is 13 residues. CDR3 DNA sequence: TGTGCCTGTATTACGCATACTAACTATGGCTACACCTTC. It codes for CACITHTNYGYTF.

The chain couples TRBV10-3 to TRBJ2-1; 8 nucleotides match TRBD2. CDR1 and CDR2 from the germline V gene are ENHRY and SYGVKD. The CDR3 consists of 15 residues. V shed 5 bases, J shed 8 bases, and the junction held 11 bases outside the gene matches. CDR3 nucleotides: TGTGCCATCAGTCCAGCGGGAGCAAGCGGGGATGAGCAGTTCTTC. It translates to CAISPAGASGDEQFF.

This clone appeared once. The V call is TRBV9, the J call TRBJ2-1; no firm D call. V shed 3 bases and J shed 6 bases, with 10 bases lying between them. Per germline, CDR1 SGDLS and CDR2 YYNGEE. The CDR3 length is 13 residues. In nucleotides, the CDR3 is TGTGCCAGCAGCGCTACCCCCCTCAATGAGCAGTTCTTC. As protein: CASSATPLNEQFF.

This sequence joins TRBV10-3 and TRBJ1-2; TRBD1 is a possible D gene (5 bases). From germline, CDR1 is ENHRY and CDR2 SYGVKD. CDR3 size: 14 residues. Deletions cut 10 bases from V and 4 bases from J, with 19 bases between. The CDR3 reads CATLSGPRPYGYTF. The CDR3, as DNA: TGTGCCACTCTATCGGGACCGCGACCCTATGGCTACACCTTC.

This chain connects TRBV5-8 to TRBJ2-3; D might be TRBD1 (5 bases). The germline V gene encodes CDR1 SGHTS and CDR2 YDEGEE. The length of the CDR3 is 14 residues. Trimming left V 2 bases short and J 2 bases short, with 9 bases between. The CDR3 DNA is TGTGCCAGCAGCTTAGGGGCCACCACAGATACGCAGTATTTT. It translates to CASSLGATTDTQYF.

The CDR3 loop reads CASSQGDSATSYEQYF. The CDR3, as DNA: TGTGCCAGCAGCCAAGGGGATAGCGCCACCTCCTACGAGCAGTACTTC. The V call is TRBV4-2, the J call TRBJ2-7, with D possibly matching TRBD2 (5 bases). CDR3 length equals 16 residues. V shed 1 base and J shed 0 bases, with 13 bases lying between them. Germline CDR1 is LGHNA and CDR2 is YNFKEQ.

The chain links TRBV6-1 to TRBJ1-2; D is possibly TRBD1 (5 bases). Germline V gene data show CDR1 as MNHNS and CDR2 as SASEGT. V lost 7 bases, J lost 5 bases, and 17 bases lay in between. This CDR3 has 14 amino acids. DNA of the CDR3: TGTGCCAGCACCGCGGGCCCTGAGGGGTATGGCTACACCTTC. Translation gives CASTAGPEGYGYTF.

The V call is TRBV18, the J call TRBJ2-1; 7 bases are shared with TRBD2. In germline, CDR1 is KGHSH, CDR2 LQKENI. This CDR3 comprises 15 residues. V trimming: 8 bases; J trimming: 0 bases; junction bases outside the gene matches: 7. This chain's CDR3 is CASTRLAASYNEQFF. The CDR3 DNA follows: TGTGCCAGCACCCGGCTAGCGGCCTCCTACAATGAGCAGTTCTTC.

CDR3 sequence reads: CASSHRDSNYGYTF. In DNA, the CDR3 is TGTGCCAGCAGCCACAGGGATTCTAACTATGGCTACACCTTC. The chain carries TRBV14 and TRBJ1-2; D perhaps matches TRBD1 (5 bases). V dropped 3 bases and J dropped 0 bases, with 8 bases sitting between them. The CDR3 consists of 14 residues. Germline V gene sequence: CDR1 SGHDN, CDR2 FVKESK.

The chain couples TRBV5-1 to TRBJ2-7, with 9 positions matching TRBD2. This CDR3 contains 16 residues. Unmatched junction bases numbered 8, after V lost 1 base and J lost 3 bases. Germline lookup yields CDR1 SGHRS and CDR2 YFSETQ. The CDR3 DNA follows: TGCGCCAGCAGCTTGAGTTCGCGGGAGGGTGGCTACGAGCAGTACTTC. This codes for CASSLSSREGGYEQYF. Using reference TRBV5-1 and TRBJ2-7 for the parts outside the CDR3, the full variable domain is KAGVTQTPRYLIKTRGQQVTLSCSPISGHRSVSWYQQTPGQGLQFLFEYFSETQRNKGNFPGRFSGRQFSNSRSEMNVSTLELGDSALYLCASSLSSREGGYEQYFGPGTRLTVT.

The rearrangement links TRBV6-5 to TRBJ2-5; 10 nucleotides agree with TRBD2. The CDR3 has 16 amino acids. The junction had 6 bases not matched to a gene; V was cut back by 0 bases and J by 5 bases. CDR1 and CDR2 from the germline V gene are MNHEY and SVGAGI. The CDR3 here is CASSYSVLAGVETQYF. CDR3 DNA sequence: TGTGCCAGCAGTTACTCAGTCCTAGCGGGAGTCGAGACCCAGTACTTC.

This clone was detected a few times. The CDR3 region has the DNA TGCAGCGGCGGGACCAACTATGGCTACACCTTC. It is translated as CSGGTNYGYTF. The gene calls are TRBV29-1 and TRBJ1-2; possibly TRBD1 for D (5 bases). Per the germline V gene, CDR1 is SQVTM and CDR2 is ANQGSEA. Deletions cut 7 bases from V and 2 bases from J, with 8 bases between. This CDR3 has 11 residues.

The chain is built from TRBV30 and TRBJ2-2; TRBD2 agrees at 14 bases. The germline gives CDR1 GTSNPN, CDR2 SVGIG (reference sequence). This CDR3 comprises 17 residues. The V and J ends lost 3 bases and 4 bases, in that order; junction bases with no gene match: 7. The CDR3 DNA is TGTGCCTGGAGCCCGACTAGCGGGAGGGCCCCCACCGGGGAGCTGTTTTTT. The encoded protein is CAWSPTSGRAPTGELFF.

This rearrangement joins TRBV5-1 to TRBJ1-2; 7 nucleotides agree with TRBD1. Looked up from germline, CDR1 is SGHRS and CDR2 is YFSETQ. This CDR3 has 14 residues. V lost 4 bases to trimming and J lost 4 bases; unmatched junction nucleotides: 7. CDR3 protein: CASSAVGQAYGYTF. In nucleotides, the CDR3 is TGCGCCAGCAGCGCCGTAGGACAGGCCTATGGCTACACCTTC.